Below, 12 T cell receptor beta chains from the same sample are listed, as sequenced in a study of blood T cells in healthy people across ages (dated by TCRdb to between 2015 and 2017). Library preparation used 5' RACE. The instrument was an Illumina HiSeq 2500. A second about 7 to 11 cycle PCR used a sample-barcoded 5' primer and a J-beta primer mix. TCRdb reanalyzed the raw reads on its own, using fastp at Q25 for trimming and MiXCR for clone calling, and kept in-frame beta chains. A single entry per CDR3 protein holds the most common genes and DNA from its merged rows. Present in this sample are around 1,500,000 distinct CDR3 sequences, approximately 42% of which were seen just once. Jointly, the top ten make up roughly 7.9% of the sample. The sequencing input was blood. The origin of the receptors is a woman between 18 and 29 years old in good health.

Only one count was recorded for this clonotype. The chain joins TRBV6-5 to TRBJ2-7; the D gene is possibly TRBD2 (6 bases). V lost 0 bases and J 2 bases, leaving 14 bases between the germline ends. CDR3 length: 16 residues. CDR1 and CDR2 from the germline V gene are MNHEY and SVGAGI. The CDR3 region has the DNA TGTGCCAGCAGTTACTCGACGCTAGCGCACCCCTACGAGCAGTACTTC. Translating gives CASSYSTLAHPYEQYF.

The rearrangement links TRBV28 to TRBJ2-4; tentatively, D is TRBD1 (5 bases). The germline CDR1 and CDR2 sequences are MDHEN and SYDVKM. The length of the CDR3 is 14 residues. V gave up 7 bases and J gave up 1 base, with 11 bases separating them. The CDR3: CASTAGLAKNIQYF. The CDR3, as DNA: TGTGCCAGCACCGCAGGGTTGGCCAAAAACATTCAGTACTTC. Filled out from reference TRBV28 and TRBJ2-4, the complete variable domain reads DVKVTQSSRYLVKRTGEKVFLECVQDMDHENMFWYRQDPGLGLRLIYFSYDVKMKEKGDIPEGYSVSREKKERFSLILESASTNQTSMYLCASTAGLAKNIQYFGAGTRLSVL.

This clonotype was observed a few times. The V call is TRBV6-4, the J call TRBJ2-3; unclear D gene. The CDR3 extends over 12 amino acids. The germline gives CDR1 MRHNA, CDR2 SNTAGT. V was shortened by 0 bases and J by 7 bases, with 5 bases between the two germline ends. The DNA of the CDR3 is TGTGCCAGCAGTGACTCGGGGAATACGCAGTATTTT. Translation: CASSDSGNTQYF.

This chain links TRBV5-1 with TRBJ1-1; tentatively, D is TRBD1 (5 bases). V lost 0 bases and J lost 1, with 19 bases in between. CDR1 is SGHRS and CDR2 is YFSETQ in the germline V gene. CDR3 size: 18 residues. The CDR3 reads CASSLGGGGRQANTEAFF. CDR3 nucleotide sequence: TGCGCCAGCAGCTTGGGGGGTGGGGGACGCCAGGCGAACACTGAAGCTTTCTTT.

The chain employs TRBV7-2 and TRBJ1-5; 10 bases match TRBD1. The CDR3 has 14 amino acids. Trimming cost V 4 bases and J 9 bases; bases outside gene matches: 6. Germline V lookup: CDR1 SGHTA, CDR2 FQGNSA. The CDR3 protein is CASSSGTGDRPQHF. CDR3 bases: TGTGCCAGCAGCTCCGGGACAGGGGATCGGCCCCAGCATTTT.

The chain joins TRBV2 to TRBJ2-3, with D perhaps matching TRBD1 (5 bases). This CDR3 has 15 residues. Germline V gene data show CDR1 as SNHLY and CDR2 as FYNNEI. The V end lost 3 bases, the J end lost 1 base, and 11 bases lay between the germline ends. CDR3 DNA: TGTGCCAGCAGTGAGTCAGGGTGGGGCACAGATACGCAGTATTTT. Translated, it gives CASSESGWGTDTQYF. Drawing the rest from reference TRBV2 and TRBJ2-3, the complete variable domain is EPEVTQTPSHQVTQMGQEVILRCVPISNHLYFYWYRQILGQKVEFLVSFYNNEISEKSEIFDDQFSVERPDGSNFTLKIRSTKLEDSAMYFCASSESGWGTDTQYFGPGTRLTVL.

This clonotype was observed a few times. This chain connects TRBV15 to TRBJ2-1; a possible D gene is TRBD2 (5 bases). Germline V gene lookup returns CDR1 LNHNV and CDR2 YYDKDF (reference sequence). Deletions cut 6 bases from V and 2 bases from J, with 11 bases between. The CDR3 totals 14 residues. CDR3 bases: TGTGCCACCAGTACCACTAGGACCTACAATGAGCAGTTCTTC. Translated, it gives CATSTTRTYNEQFF. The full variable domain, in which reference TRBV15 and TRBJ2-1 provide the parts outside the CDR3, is DAMVIQNPRYQVTQFGKPVTLSCSQTLNHNVMYWYQQKSSQAPKLLFHYYDKDFNNEADTPDNFQSRRPNTSFCFLDIRSPGLGDTAMYLCATSTTRTYNEQFFGPGTRLTVL.

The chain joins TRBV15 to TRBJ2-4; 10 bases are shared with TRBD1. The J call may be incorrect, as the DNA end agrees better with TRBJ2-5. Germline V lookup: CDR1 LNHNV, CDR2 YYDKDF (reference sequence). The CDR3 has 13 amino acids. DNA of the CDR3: TGTGCCACCAGGGACAGGGGGCAAGAGACCCAGTACTTC. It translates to CATRDRGQETQYF.

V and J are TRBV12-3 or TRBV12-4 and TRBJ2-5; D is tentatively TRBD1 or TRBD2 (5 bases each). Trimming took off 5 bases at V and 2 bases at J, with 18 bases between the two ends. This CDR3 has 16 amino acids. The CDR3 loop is CASSHPGRTRQETQYF. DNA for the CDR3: TGTGCCAGCAGTCACCCGGGACGAACCCGTCAAGAGACCCAGTACTTC.

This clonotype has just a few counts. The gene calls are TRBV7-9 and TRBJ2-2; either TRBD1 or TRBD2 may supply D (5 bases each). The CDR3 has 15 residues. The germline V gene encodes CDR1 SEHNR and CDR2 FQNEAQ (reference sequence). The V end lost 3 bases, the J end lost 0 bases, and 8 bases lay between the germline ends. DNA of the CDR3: TGTGCCAGCAGCTTGTGGGACCCGAACACCGGGGAGCTGTTTTTT. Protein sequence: CASSLWDPNTGELFF.

The CDR3 nucleotides read TGTGCCAGCAGTTTATCCCCGGTGGCAACTAATGAAAAACTGTTTTTT. Amino acid sequence: CASSLSPVATNEKLFF. J is TRBJ1-4 and V is TRBV27; the D is unclear. V was shortened by 0 bases and J by 0 bases, with 8 bases between the two germline ends. The CDR3 sequence is 16 residues long. Per germline, CDR1 MNHEY and CDR2 SMNVEV (reference sequence).

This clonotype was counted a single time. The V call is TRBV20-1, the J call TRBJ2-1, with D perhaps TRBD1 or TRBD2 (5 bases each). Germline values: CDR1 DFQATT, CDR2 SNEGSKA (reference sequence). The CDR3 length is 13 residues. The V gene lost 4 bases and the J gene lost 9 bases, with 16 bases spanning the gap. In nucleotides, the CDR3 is TGCAGTGCTACTACGAAGGGTGGGACTGAGCAGTTCTTC. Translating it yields CSATTKGGTEQFF.